Each of the 18 T cell receptor beta chains below was sequenced from the same sample in a study of blood T cell repertoires in COVID-19 (dated by TCRdb to 2020 to 2021). Library preparation used the immunoSEQ multiplex PCR assay. In TCRdb, the immuneACCESS table is reduced to in-frame sequences with V and J assigned. These tables do not hold every clone; where another copy was compared, an unresolved V gene accounts for under half, and the others remain unexplained. The sample contains around 80,000 clones, over 80% of them found a single time. The ten largest clones represent approximately 8.7% of the sample. Sequencing was done on a sample of peripheral blood. These receptors came from a human donor in a cohort sampled during active COVID-19.

The chain uses TRBV2 and TRBJ1-6; D possibly corresponds to TRBD1 (5 bases). Germline lookup yields CDR1 SNHLY and CDR2 FYNNEI. V was shortened by 6 bases and J by 6 bases, with 12 bases between the two germline ends. The CDR3 loop spans 14 amino acids. CDR3 nucleotides: TGTGCCAGCAGGGCCTTGCAGGGTAATTCACCCCTCCACTTT. Translated, it gives CASRALQGNSPLHF.

This clone was detected only once. The rearrangement joins TRBV16 to TRBJ1-6; 12 bases are a match to TRBD1. V shed 3 bases, J shed 11 bases, and the junction held 5 bases outside the gene matches. Germline CDR1 KGHSY, CDR2 FQNENV. CDR3 size: 15 residues. CDR3 region: CASSHRGQGATPLHF. CDR3 nucleotide sequence: TGTGCCAGCAGCCATCGGGGACAGGGGGCTACACCCCTCCACTTT.

V is TRBV7-7 and J is TRBJ2-1; 12 bases are a match to TRBD2. The CDR3 totals 15 residues. Losses at the gene ends were 5 bases for V and 5 bases for J; bases not matched to a gene: 4. Germline loops: CDR1 SSHAT, CDR2 FNYEAQ (reference sequence). The CDR3 spells CASSRLAGDNNEQFF. The DNA for the CDR3 is TGTGCCAGCAGCCGACTAGCGGGAGACAACAATGAGCAGTTCTTC.

V gene TRBV28 combines with J gene TRBJ2-1; D is undetermined. The CDR3 is 14 amino acids. Trimming left V 6 bases short and J 3 bases short, with 12 bases between. In germline, CDR1 is MDHEN, CDR2 SYDVKM. The CDR3 reads CASRASQFYNEQFF. DNA of the CDR3: TGTGCCAGCAGAGCAAGTCAATTCTACAATGAGCAGTTCTTC.

The chain employs TRBV5-4 and TRBJ2-4, with D possibly TRBD1 on 5 matching bases. CDR1 and CDR2 (germline): SGHNT, YYREEE (reference sequence). The CDR3 covers 13 residues. V lost 0 bases and J 6 bases, leaving 7 bases between the germline ends. The CDR3 sequence is CASSLEGANIQYF. The DNA of the CDR3 is TGTGCCAGCAGCTTGGAAGGGGCAAACATTCAGTACTTC.

The chain has TRBV5-4 and TRBJ2-7; TRBD2 agrees at 8 bases. Germline CDR1 reads SGHNT; CDR2 reads YYREEE (reference sequence). This CDR3 region has 15 residues. Trimming cost V 2 bases and J 0 bases; bases outside gene matches: 4. The CDR3 reads CASSFGGTSSYEQYF. The CDR3 coding sequence is TGTGCCAGCAGCTTCGGAGGGACTAGCTCCTACGAGCAGTACTTC.

The V and J genes are TRBV5-1 and TRBJ2-5, with D perhaps TRBD1 (5 bases). Deletions cut 4 bases from V and 2 bases from J, with 15 bases between. Per the germline V gene, CDR1 is SGHRS and CDR2 is YFSETQ. The CDR3 spans 15 residues. The CDR3 loop reads CASSTLRAQQETQYF. The CDR3 DNA reads TGCGCCAGCAGCACCCTCAGGGCCCAACAAGAGACCCAGTACTTC.

The chain is built from TRBV6-5 and TRBJ2-2; the D gene is possibly TRBD2 (6 bases). CDR3 length: 15 amino acids. In germline, CDR1 is MNHEY, CDR2 SVGAGI. V lost 5 bases and J lost 0, with 10 bases in between. The CDR3 nucleotides read TGTGCCAGCAGTCGACTAGACCCGAACACCGGGGAGCTGTTTTTT. Translation: CASSRLDPNTGELFF.

This clone was counted once. The chain links TRBV7-3 to TRBJ2-2; TRBD2 matches 8 bases. The V segment lost 4 bases and the J segment 7 bases; nucleotides outside the gene matches: 8. The CDR3 has 15 amino acids. Germline V lookup: CDR1 SGHTA, CDR2 FQGTGA. CDR3 sequence reads: CASSSQREHGGELFF. The CDR3 DNA is TGTGCCAGCAGCTCCCAGCGGGAGCACGGCGGGGAGCTGTTTTTT.

The chain employs TRBV7-8 and TRBJ2-3; 14 bases are a match to TRBD2. The CDR3 totals 15 residues. Germline-derived CDR1 and CDR2 are SGHVS and FQNEAQ. Trimming at V came to 4 bases and at J to 7 bases, leaving 4 bases not matched to a gene. CDR3: CASSWGTSGGHTQYF. As DNA, the CDR3 is TGTGCCAGCAGCTGGGGGACTAGCGGGGGTCATACGCAGTATTTT.

This chain uses TRBV13 with TRBJ2-7; 7 positions match TRBD1. Germline CDR1 reads PRHDT; CDR2 reads FYEKMQ (reference sequence). The CDR3 consists of 15 residues. J gave up 3 bases and V 5 bases, and 10 bases lay outside the gene matches. The CDR3 sequence: CASSPRDRVIYEQYF. CDR3 nucleotide sequence: TGTGCCAGCAGCCCTCGTGACAGGGTCATCTACGAGCAGTACTTC.

This clone was counted a few times. The chain employs TRBV4-1 and TRBJ2-4; 15 nucleotides align to TRBD2. This CDR3 region has 18 residues. In germline, CDR1 is MGHRA, CDR2 YSYEKL. V was pared by 0 bases and J by 8 bases, with 8 bases of the junction left unmatched. The CDR3 loop is CASSQDHGLAGGRDIQYF. The DNA of the CDR3 is TGCGCCAGCAGCCAAGATCATGGACTAGCGGGGGGGCGGGACATTCAGTACTTC.

This sequence joins TRBV19 and TRBJ2-2; TRBD1 agrees at 9 bases. CDR1 is LNHDA, CDR2 SQIVND, per germline (reference sequence). This CDR3 region has 14 residues. The trim removed 8 bases at V and 1 base at J, leaving 2 bases unmatched. This chain's CDR3 is CASPGQGNTGELFF. The CDR3 region has the DNA TGTGCCAGTCCGGGACAGGGGAACACCGGGGAGCTGTTTTTT.

This chain connects TRBV7-8 to TRBJ1-1; TRBD1 agrees at 7 bases. Germline CDR1 reads SGHVS; CDR2 reads FQNEAQ. CDR3 size: 14 residues. V dropped 5 bases and J dropped 5; count of bases not matched to a gene: 8. CDR3 in DNA: TGTGCCAGCAGCCCTTTAGAGGGGGCAACTGAAGCTTTCTTT. Residues: CASSPLEGATEAFF.

This clone came up a few times. This sequence joins TRBV3-1 (or the pseudogene TRBV3-2) and TRBJ2-7; perhaps TRBD1 as D (5 bases). Trimming left V 1 base short and J 6 bases short, with 13 bases between. The germline V gene encodes CDR1 LGHDT and CDR2 YNNKEL (reference sequence). The CDR3 runs 14 residues. In DNA form, the CDR3 reads TGTGCCAGCAGCCAAGTCCCAGGGATGGGCGAGCAGTACTTC. This translates into CASSQVPGMGEQYF.

The V call is TRBV5-1, the J call TRBJ2-3; unclear D gene. CDR3 length: 15 residues. The germline gives CDR1 SGHRS, CDR2 YFSETQ. Trimming shortened V by 5 bases and J by 2 bases, and 15 bases separated the two germline ends. CDR3 DNA sequence: TGCGCCAGCAGAAGAAGTCCCGGTTCCACAGATACGCAGTATTTT. This translates into CASRRSPGSTDTQYF.

V usage is TRBV7-9 and J usage is TRBJ1-5, with 10 bases identical to TRBD1. The CDR3 has 16 residues. Looked up from germline, CDR1 is SEHNR and CDR2 is FQNEAQ (reference sequence). V was pared by 5 bases and J by 2 bases, with 6 bases of the junction left unmatched. CDR3 DNA sequence: TGTGCCAGCAGCACGACAGGGGGCGACGGCAATCAGCCCCAGCATTTT. Its translation: CASSTTGGDGNQPQHF.

This clone has only one observation. The rearrangement uses TRBV12-3 or TRBV12-4 and TRBJ1-5; D ambiguous. The CDR3 covers 13 residues. V lost 3 bases and J lost 5, with 8 bases in between. CDR3 DNA sequence: TGTGCCAGCAGTTTTGACGGGTATCAGCCCCAGCATTTT. This gives the protein CASSFDGYQPQHF.